This T cell receptor beta chain comes out of a study of blood T cell repertoires in COVID-19. Overall study: The United States, Italy and Spain were the sources of the acute and convalescent COVID-19 samples.

Methods used by the authors: Scientists estimated how many nucleated cells there were by amplifying reference gene primers. Assay: immunoSEQ multiplex PCR; the TCRdb copy retains only in-frame clones and omits some. The V and J calls and the clone size are those of that table, but D and trimming were determined from the DNA. This table has a few hundred thousand clones, roughly 87% appearing once. V lost 6 bases and J lost 0, with 12 bases in between. Germline assignment: CDR1 GTSNPN and CDR2 SVGIG (reference sequence). The CDR3 loop spans 14 amino acids. The receptor's source is a woman aged 25 to 39 with acute or convalescent COVID-19. J is TRBJ2-1 and V is TRBV30, with D possibly TRBD2 on 6 matching bases. Sample: peripheral blood. The CDR3 DNA reads as TGTGCCTGTAAGCGGGCGAGCTCCTACAATGAGCAGTTCTTC. As protein: CACKRASSYNEQFF.